This record concerns one TCR beta chain sequence. Its cognate antigen has yet to be identified. No base qualities exist here, and no much larger clone lies one base off it. The entry originates in a study of MAIT cells during Salmonella Paratyphi A infection (dated by TCRdb to the late 2010s). Study-wide findings and limitations: More expansion or contraction among the top five MAIT clonotypes was shown in diagnosed volunteers than in healthy controls (approximately 0.53 versus 0.13), suggesting infection-driven repertoire reshaping. MAIT cell TRBV usage was oligoclonal with a preference for TRBV20 and TRBV6, and infection did not appear to change this usage. The availability of volunteer samples limited the sample sizes, but these sizes were considered adequate to detect differences between groups.

According to the study, the label for this sample's time point signals: healthy control second sampling, 21 days after first. MAIT cells were defined as Valpha7.2+ CD161+ T cells and were identified and sorted by flow cytometry. The healthy adult controls were either laboratory volunteers or leukocyte cones obtained from the national blood and transplant service. For RNA extraction, about 5,000 to 11,000 MAIT cells from each sample were sorted straight into RNAqueous-Micro lysis buffer. To check how stable the MAIT repertoire is, unchallenged healthy controls gave two samples spaced about 20 days apart. Lymphoprep gradient centrifugation was used to isolate peripheral blood mononuclear cells from blood samples and leukocyte cones. Cells were sorted on either a BD FACSAria Fusion or a BD FACSAria III sorter. To prepare the library, 5' RACE was applied. Two rounds of PCR with Phusion High-Fidelity polymerase amplified TCRbeta, with sample-specific barcodes added in the primers. TCRbeta libraries were made through template-switch cDNA synthesis using SMARTScribe reverse transcriptase and a TRBC-specific primer. After barcoding, samples were pooled and then prepared using the NEBNext Ultra DNA Library Prep Kit for Illumina. The libraries were sequenced on an Illumina MiSeq using the MiSeq reagent kit v2, 300 cycles. The authors processed their data as follows. Jemultiplexer demultiplexed the reads by barcode, and MiTCR with default parameters aligned the reads. VDJtools filtered out non-functional sequences; clonotypes were defined by amino acid sequence, with frequencies based on assigned sequence reads. In the clonal space homeostasis analysis, clonotypes were binned by frequency as over-represented (0.05-1), large, medium and small. TCRdb trimmed public reads at Q25 via fastp, called clones via MiXCR and kept in-frame beta chains. Each CDR3 protein gets just one entry, which takes the most common genes and DNA from the rows behind it. TCRdb assigned the V and J calls; the authors' analysis was not used. The sample profile shows 450 to 600 distinct CDR3 sequences; 39% of them were found once. The ten largest clones add up to about 35% of the sample.

Including cysteine and phenylalanine, the CDR3 has 15 amino acids. Only CDR3 DNA is held: 45 bases, read in frame from base 1. V and J lose 0 bases and 8 bases, and a span of 14 bases separates them. Sequences LNHNV (CDR1) and YYDKDF (CDR2) are obtained from the germline V gene (reference sequence). Sequenced: MAIT cells from PBMCs. The V and J segments used are TRBV15 and TRBJ2-1; the D match is possibly TRBD1 or TRBD2, with 5 bases aligned in each. The receptor's source is an adult in good health. The CDR3 corresponds to CATSRDLGTSDEQFF. The sequenced DNA: TGTGCCACCAGCAGAGATCTCGGGACCTCGGATGAGCAGTTCTTC.